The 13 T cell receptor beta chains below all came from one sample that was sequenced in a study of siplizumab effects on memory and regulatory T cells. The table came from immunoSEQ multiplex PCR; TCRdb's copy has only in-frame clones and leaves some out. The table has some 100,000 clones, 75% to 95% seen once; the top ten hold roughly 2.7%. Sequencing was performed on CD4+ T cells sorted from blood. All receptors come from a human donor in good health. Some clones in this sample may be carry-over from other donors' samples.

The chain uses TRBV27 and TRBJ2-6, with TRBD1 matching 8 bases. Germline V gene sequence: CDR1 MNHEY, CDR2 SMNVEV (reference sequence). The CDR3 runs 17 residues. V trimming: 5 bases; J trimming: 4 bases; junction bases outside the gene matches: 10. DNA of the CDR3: TGTGCCAGCAGTACGAACAGGGGGTCGGGGGGGGCCAACGTCCTGACTTTC. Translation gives CASSTNRGSGGANVLTF.

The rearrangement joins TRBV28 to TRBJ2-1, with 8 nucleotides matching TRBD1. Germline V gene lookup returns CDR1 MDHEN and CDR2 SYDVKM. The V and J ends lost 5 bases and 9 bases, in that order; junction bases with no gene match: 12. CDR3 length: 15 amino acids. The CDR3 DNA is TGTGCCAGCAGTCCCAATACAGGGGGTGGAAGTGAGCAGTTCTTC. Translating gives CASSPNTGGGSEQFF.

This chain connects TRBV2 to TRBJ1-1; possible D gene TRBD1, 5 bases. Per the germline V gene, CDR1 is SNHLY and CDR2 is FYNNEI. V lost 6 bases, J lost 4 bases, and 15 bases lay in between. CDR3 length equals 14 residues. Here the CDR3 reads CASRAGFSGTEAFF. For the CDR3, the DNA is TGTGCCAGCAGAGCAGGGTTTTCCGGCACTGAAGCTTTCTTT.

The CDR3 DNA reads TGTGCCAGCAGCTTGCCCGACAGTCGCGGCTACACCTTC. It translates to CASSLPDSRGYTF. The gene calls are TRBV7-8 and TRBJ1-2; TRBD1 might be the D (5 bases). The CDR3 extends over 13 amino acids. Between the trimmed V and J ends, which lost 3 bases and 8 bases, there was a span of 13 bases. Germline assignment: CDR1 SGHVS and CDR2 FQNEAQ.

CDR3 region: CASSAPRGQFGTIYF. The DNA of the CDR3 is TGTGCCAGCAGCGCACCCCGGGGGCAATTTGGCACCATATATTTT. The chain has TRBV28 and TRBJ1-3; TRBD1 is a possible D gene (6 bases). This CDR3 has 15 amino acids. Germline CDR1 is MDHEN and CDR2 is SYDVKM. The V gene lost 6 bases and the J gene lost 9 bases, with 21 bases spanning the gap.

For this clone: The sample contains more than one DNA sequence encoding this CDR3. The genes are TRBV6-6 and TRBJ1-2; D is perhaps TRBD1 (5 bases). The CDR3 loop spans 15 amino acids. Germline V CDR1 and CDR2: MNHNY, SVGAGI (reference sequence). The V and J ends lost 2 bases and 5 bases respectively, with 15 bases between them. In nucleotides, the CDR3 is TGTGCCAGCAGTTACGGTGGGGGGTCGGGGTATGGCTACACCTTC. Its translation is CASSYGGGSGYGYTF.

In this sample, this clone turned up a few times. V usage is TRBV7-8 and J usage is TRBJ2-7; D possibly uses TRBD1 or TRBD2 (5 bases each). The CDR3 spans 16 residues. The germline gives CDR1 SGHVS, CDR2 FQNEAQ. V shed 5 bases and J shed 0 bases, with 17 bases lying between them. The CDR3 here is CASSLGRRPSSYEQYF. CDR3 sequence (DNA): TGTGCCAGCAGCCTGGGACGGCGACCCAGCTCCTACGAGCAGTACTTC.

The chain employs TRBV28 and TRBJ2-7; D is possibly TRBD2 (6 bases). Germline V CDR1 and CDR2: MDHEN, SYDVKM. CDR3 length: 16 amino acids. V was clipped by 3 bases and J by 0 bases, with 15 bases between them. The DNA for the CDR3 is TGTGCCAGCAGTTTCCCAAGGGGACTGGGCTCCTACGAGCAGTACTTC. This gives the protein CASSFPRGLGSYEQYF.

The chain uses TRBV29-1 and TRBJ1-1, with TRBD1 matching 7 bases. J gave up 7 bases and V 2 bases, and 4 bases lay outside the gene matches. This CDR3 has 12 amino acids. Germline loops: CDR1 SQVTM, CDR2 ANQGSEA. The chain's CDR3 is CSVEPGTDEAFF. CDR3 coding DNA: TGCAGCGTTGAACCCGGGACAGATGAAGCTTTCTTT. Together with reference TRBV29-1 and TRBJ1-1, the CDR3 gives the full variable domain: SAVISQKPSRDICQRGTSLTIQCQVDSQVTMMFWYRQQPGQSLTLIATANQGSEATYESGFVIDKFPISRPNLTFSTLTVSNMSPEDSSIYLCSVEPGTDEAFFGQGTRLTVV.

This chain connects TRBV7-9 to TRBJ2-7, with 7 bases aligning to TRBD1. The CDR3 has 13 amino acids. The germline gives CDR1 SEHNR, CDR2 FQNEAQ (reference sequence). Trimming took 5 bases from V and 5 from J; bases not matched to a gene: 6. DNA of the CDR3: TGTGCCAGCAGCAACTTGGGGACAGACGAGCAGTACTTC. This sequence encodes CASSNLGTDEQYF.

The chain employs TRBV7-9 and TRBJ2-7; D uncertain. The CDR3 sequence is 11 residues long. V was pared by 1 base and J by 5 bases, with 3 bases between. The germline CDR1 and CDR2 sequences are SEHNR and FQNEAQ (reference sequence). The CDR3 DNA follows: TGTGCCAGCAGCTTAGTAGACGAGCAGTACTTC. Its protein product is CASSLVDEQYF.

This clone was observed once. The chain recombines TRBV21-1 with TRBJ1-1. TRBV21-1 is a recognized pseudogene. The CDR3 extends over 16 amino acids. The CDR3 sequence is CASSRLLRDGHTEAFF. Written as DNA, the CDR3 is TGTGCCAGCAGCAGGCTATTACGGGACGGTCACACTGAAGCTTTCTTT.

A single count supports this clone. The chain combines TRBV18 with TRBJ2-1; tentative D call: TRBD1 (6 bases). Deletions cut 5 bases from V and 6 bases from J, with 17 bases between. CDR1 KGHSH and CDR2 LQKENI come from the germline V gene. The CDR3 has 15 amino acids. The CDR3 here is CASSKSGVWGNEQFF. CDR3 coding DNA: TGTGCCAGCTCAAAATCAGGGGTTTGGGGCAATGAGCAGTTCTTC.